These 24 T cell receptor beta chains originate from one sample sequenced in a study of T cells after yellow fever vaccination. TCRdb redid the calling of the 5' RACE reads with MiXCR, one entry per CDR3 protein. The data hold under 600,000 distinct CDR3 sequences, with about 13% observed a single time. Material: PBMCs, obtained on the day of the yellow fever booster vaccination. These receptors all stem from a man aged 25-40 years who received the YFV17D yellow fever vaccine.

This rearrangement joins TRBV6-2 or TRBV6-3 to TRBJ2-2; TRBD2 matches 8 bases. Germline loops: CDR1 MNHEY, CDR2 SVGEGT. This CDR3 region has 18 residues. V dropped 7 bases and J dropped 3; count of bases not matched to a gene: 16. CDR3 DNA: TGTGCCAGCATTCCACAGCGAGCGGGAGCACAGGACACCGGGGAGCTGTTTTTT. Residues: CASIPQRAGAQDTGELFF.

This clonotype was observed a handful of times. The chain uses TRBV20-1 and TRBJ2-7, with 9 bases matching TRBD2. The CDR3 spans 15 residues. Looked up from germline, CDR1 is DFQATT and CDR2 is SNEGSKA (reference sequence). The trim removed 3 bases at V and 1 base at J, leaving 7 bases unmatched. CDR3 protein: CSASATSGYSYEQYF. CDR3 DNA: TGCAGTGCTAGCGCTACTAGCGGGTATTCCTACGAGCAGTACTTC.

The rearrangement links TRBV10-3 to TRBJ1-1; 10 bases map to TRBD1. This CDR3 spans 14 amino acids. Germline values: CDR1 ENHRY, CDR2 SYGVKD. Losses at the gene ends were 7 bases for V and 2 bases for J; bases not matched to a gene: 4. The CDR3, as DNA: TGTGCCATCACCCGGGACAGGGGAAACACTGAAGCTTTCTTT. Protein: CAITRDRGNTEAFF.

V gene TRBV5-1 combines with J gene TRBJ2-3, with 10 bases identical to TRBD1. CDR3 length: 15 amino acids. Per the germline V gene, CDR1 is SGHRS and CDR2 is YFSETQ. J lost 4 bases, V lost 4 bases, and 6 bases had no gene match. CDR3 sequence (DNA): TGCGCCAGCAGCGACATCGGGACAGGGGCAGATACGCAGTATTTT. Encoded protein: CASSDIGTGADTQYF.

This clonotype was observed once. One end of the junction does not line up with germline, which may come from a read error. The chain employs TRBV29-1 and TRBJ2-3, with 11 bases matching TRBD1. CDR3 size: 14 residues. Per germline, CDR1 SQVTM and CDR2 ANQGSEA. CDR3 protein: CSSSRDRGTDSQYF. CDR3 sequence (DNA): TGCAGCTCTTCCCGGGACAGGGGGACAGATTCGCAGTATTTT.

V is TRBV12-3 or TRBV12-4 and J is TRBJ2-2; possibly TRBD1 or TRBD2 for D (5 bases each). V lost 5 bases to trimming and J lost 8 bases, with 18 bases between them. The CDR3 is made up of 15 amino acids. The CDR3: CASSPGTESLGELFF. The CDR3 DNA reads as TGTGCCAGCAGTCCGGGGACCGAGTCATTGGGGGAGCTGTTTTTT.

The chain uses TRBV7-9 and TRBJ2-5; 12 bases line up with TRBD2. The junction had 5 bases not matched to a gene; V was cut back by 6 bases and J by 3 bases. This CDR3 region has 15 residues. Germline CDR1 is SEHNR and CDR2 is FQNEAQ (reference sequence). The CDR3 region has the DNA TGTGCCAGCAGTTCTTGGACTAGCGGGAAAGAGACCCAGTACTTC. This codes for CASSSWTSGKETQYF. The variable domain in full, completed from reference TRBV7-9 and TRBJ2-5, reads DTGVSQNPRHKITKRGQNVTFRCDPISEHNRLYWYRQTLGQGPEFLTYFQNEAQLEKSRLLSDRFSAERPKGSFSTLEIQRTEQGDSAMYLCASSSWTSGKETQYFGPGTRLLVL.

The V call is TRBV20-1, the J call TRBJ2-1; 7 bases fit TRBD1. The germline gives CDR1 DFQATT, CDR2 SNEGSKA (reference sequence). The CDR3 spans 14 residues. The junction had 5 bases not matched to a gene; V was cut back by 3 bases and J by 3 bases. This chain's CDR3 is CSASRQGVYNEQFF. CDR3 coding DNA: TGCAGTGCTAGCAGACAGGGTGTCTACAATGAGCAGTTCTTC.

The chain is built from TRBV19 and TRBJ2-1, with D hard to call. CDR3 length equals 13 residues. Germline V gene data show CDR1 as LNHDA and CDR2 as SQIVND (reference sequence). The germline V and J ends were trimmed by 4 bases and 5 bases, with 9 bases remaining between them. Here the CDR3 reads CASSKEWDNEQFF. The DNA for the CDR3 is TGTGCCAGTAGTAAGGAGTGGGACAATGAGCAGTTCTTC.

This clonotype has just a few counts. The chain is built from TRBV7-2 and TRBJ2-1; TRBD2 agrees at 8 bases. The CDR3 totals 20 residues. V lost 0 bases and J lost 5; bases outside the gene matches: 18. CDR1 and CDR2 from the germline V gene are SGHTA and FQGNSA. CDR3 residues: CASSLASGGTSGELHNEQFF. The CDR3, as DNA: TGTGCCAGCAGCTTAGCATCGGGGGGCACTAGCGGAGAACTACACAATGAGCAGTTCTTC. The full variable domain, in which reference TRBV7-2 and TRBJ2-1 provide the parts outside the CDR3, is GAGVSQSPSNKVTEKGKDVELRCDPISGHTALYWYRQSLGQGLEFLIYFQGNSAPDKSGLPSDRFSAERTGGSVSTLTIQRTQQEDSAVYLCASSLASGGTSGELHNEQFFGPGTRLTVL.

The CDR3 loop is CSASSGTYEQYF. DNA of the CDR3: TGCAGTGCTAGCAGCGGGACTTACGAGCAGTACTTC. The V and J genes are TRBV20-1 and TRBJ2-7; the match to TRBD2 covers 7 bases. Germline V gene data show CDR1 as DFQATT and CDR2 as SNEGSKA (reference sequence). This CDR3 contains 12 residues. The V gene end was trimmed by 3 bases and the J gene end by 4 bases; junction bases not matched to a gene: 3.

V is TRBV6-2 or TRBV6-3 and J is TRBJ2-1; 10 positions agree with TRBD2. The CDR3 loop spans 16 amino acids. Germline V lookup: CDR1 MNHEY, CDR2 SVGEGT. J lost 6 bases, V lost 6 bases, and 11 bases had no gene match. The CDR3 DNA reads TGTGCCAGCAGGGCCTATTCGAGCGGGAGGGGCAATGAGCAGTTCTTC. Protein product: CASRAYSSGRGNEQFF.

This clonotype was counted between two and nine times. The chain links TRBV3-1 to TRBJ2-5; D is perhaps TRBD1 or TRBD2 (5 bases each). V was trimmed by 4 bases and J by 5 bases, leaving 14 bases between them. Germline V gene lookup returns CDR1 LGHDT and CDR2 YNNKEL (reference sequence). The CDR3 is made up of 14 amino acids. The CDR3 reads CASSRAIEGETQYF. The CDR3 nucleotides are TGTGCCAGCAGCCGGGCGATTGAGGGGGAGACCCAGTACTTC.

This chain connects TRBV6-5 to TRBJ2-2, with D uncertain. This CDR3 is 18 amino acids long. Per germline, CDR1 MNHEY and CDR2 SVGAGI. Between the trimmed V and J ends, which lost 2 bases and 2 bases, there was a span of 18 bases. The CDR3 here is CASSYIPITQANTGELFF. The CDR3 DNA is TGTGCCAGCAGTTACATCCCCATTACCCAGGCTAACACCGGGGAGCTGTTTTTT.

V is TRBV20-1 and J is TRBJ2-3, with D uncertain. The CDR3 extends over 14 amino acids. V was cut by 3 bases and J by 4 bases, with 14 bases left in between. Germline loops: CDR1 DFQATT, CDR2 SNEGSKA (reference sequence). CDR3 amino acids: CSARGLDWADTQYF. The CDR3 nucleotides read TGCAGTGCTAGGGGTCTAGATTGGGCAGATACGCAGTATTTT.

The chain links TRBV20-1 to TRBJ2-1; 9 positions agree with TRBD2. Germline V gene sequence: CDR1 DFQATT, CDR2 SNEGSKA (reference sequence). V was pared by 0 bases and J by 9 bases, with 9 bases of the junction left unmatched. This CDR3 is 15 amino acids long. The CDR3 loop is CSARDRTSGFSEQFF. The CDR3 DNA is TGCAGTGCTAGAGATAGAACTAGCGGGTTTAGTGAGCAGTTCTTC.

The CDR3, as DNA: TGTGCCAGCAGTCTTGGTGCGGGTGGCTACACCTTC. Translated, it gives CASSLGAGGYTF. V is TRBV13 and J is TRBJ1-2; D is ambiguous. Trimming stripped 6 bases from V and 7 bases from J, with 12 bases between. The CDR3 is 12 amino acids. Per the germline V gene, CDR1 is PRHDT and CDR2 is FYEKMQ (reference sequence).

V gene TRBV27 combines with J gene TRBJ2-1; D may match TRBD1 or TRBD2 (6 bases each). The germline V gene encodes CDR1 MNHEY and CDR2 SMNVEV (reference sequence). The CDR3 sequence is 14 residues long. The ends were cut back, 7 bases at V and 2 bases at J, with 12 bases in the middle. In DNA form, the CDR3 reads TGTGCCAGCACCTTCCGGGGGCCCTACAATGAGCAGTTCTTC. It translates to CASTFRGPYNEQFF.

J is TRBJ2-1 and V is TRBV20-1; D not certain. Germline V lookup: CDR1 DFQATT, CDR2 SNEGSKA (reference sequence). Trimming pared 5 bases from V and 0 bases from J, leaving 5 bases between. This CDR3 has 12 residues. CDR3 protein: CSAASSYNEQFF. The CDR3 DNA follows: TGCAGTGCTGCGAGCTCCTACAATGAGCAGTTCTTC.

This clonotype has more than one count but fewer than ten. CDR3 in DNA: TGTGCCAGCTCACCACCGGCCGGGGGCGCGGGTGGCTACACCTTC. Its protein is CASSPPAGGAGGYTF. This chain links TRBV18 with TRBJ1-2, with D perhaps matching TRBD1 (6 bases). The CDR3 has 15 amino acids. Per germline, CDR1 KGHSH and CDR2 LQKENI. The V end lost 0 bases, the J end lost 7 bases, and 15 bases lay between the germline ends. The whole variable domain, remainder taken from reference TRBV18 and TRBJ1-2, is NAGVMQNPRHLVRRRGQEARLRCSPMKGHSHVYWYRQLPEEGLKFMVYLQKENIIDESGMPKERFSAEFPKEGPSILRIQQVVRGDSAAYFCASSPPAGGAGGYTFGSGTRLTVV.

This clonotype was picked up a small number of times. The chain recombines TRBV10-3 with TRBJ2-7, with 11 bases lining up with TRBD2. Germline V CDR1 and CDR2: ENHRY, SYGVKD. Trimming cost V 3 bases and J 6 bases; bases outside gene matches: 10. CDR3 length: 16 amino acids. The CDR3 loop reads CAISENYSGRASEQYF. DNA of the CDR3: TGTGCCATCAGTGAAAACTATAGCGGGAGGGCCTCCGAGCAGTACTTC.

This clonotype was seen more than once but under ten times. The rearrangement joins TRBV12-3 or TRBV12-4 to TRBJ1-4; no clear D gene. The CDR3 extends over 15 amino acids. V shed 1 base and J shed 5 bases, with 11 bases lying between them. This chain's CDR3 is CASSLGGSRNEKLFF. The CDR3 bases are TGTGCCAGCAGTTTAGGAGGCAGCAGAAATGAAAAACTGTTTTTT.

The chain recombines TRBV30 with TRBJ1-5, with D possibly matching TRBD1 (6 bases). This CDR3 has 14 residues. The germline CDR1 and CDR2 sequences are GTSNPN and SVGIG (reference sequence). The V end lost 4 bases, the J end lost 6 bases, and 16 bases lay between the germline ends. CDR3 bases: TGTGCCTGGACCGCCTCACAGGGAACTCAGCCCCAGCATTTT. This sequence encodes CAWTASQGTQPQHF.

This clonotype came up a few times. The rearrangement uses TRBV28 and TRBJ2-4, with D perhaps TRBD1 (6 bases). Trimming took 6 bases from V and 9 from J, leaving 18 bases between them. Germline assignment: CDR1 MDHEN and CDR2 SYDVKM. The CDR3 is 14 amino acids. The CDR3 here is CASRRDRPQGIQYF. The CDR3 DNA sequence: TGTGCCAGCAGGAGAGACAGGCCGCAGGGCATTCAGTACTTC.